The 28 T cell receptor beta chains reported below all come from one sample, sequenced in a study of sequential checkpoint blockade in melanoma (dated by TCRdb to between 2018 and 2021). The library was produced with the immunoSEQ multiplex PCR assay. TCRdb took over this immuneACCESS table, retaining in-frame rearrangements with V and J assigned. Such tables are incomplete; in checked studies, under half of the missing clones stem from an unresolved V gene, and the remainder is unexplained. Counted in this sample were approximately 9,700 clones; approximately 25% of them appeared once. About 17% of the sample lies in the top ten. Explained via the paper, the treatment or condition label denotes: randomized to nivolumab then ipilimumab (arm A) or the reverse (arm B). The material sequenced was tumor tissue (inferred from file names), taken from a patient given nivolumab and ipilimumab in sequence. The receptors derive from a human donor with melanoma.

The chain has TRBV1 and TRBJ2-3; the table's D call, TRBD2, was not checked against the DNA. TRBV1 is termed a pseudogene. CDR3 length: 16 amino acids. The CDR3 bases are TGCGCCAGCAGCCAAGTACTAGCGGGAGGGTTTGATACGCAGTATTTT. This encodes CASSQVLAGGFDTQYF.

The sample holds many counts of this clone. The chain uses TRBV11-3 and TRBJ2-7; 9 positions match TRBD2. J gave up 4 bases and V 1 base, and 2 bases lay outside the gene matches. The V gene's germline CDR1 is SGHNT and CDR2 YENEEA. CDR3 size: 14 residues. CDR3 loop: CASSLVAGEYEQYF. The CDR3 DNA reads TGTGCCAGCAGCTTAGTAGCGGGAGAGTACGAGCAGTACTTC.

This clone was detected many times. CDR3 DNA sequence: TGTGCCAGCAGGTCAAGAGGGACCACCAGCTCTGGGGCCAACGTCCTGACTTTC. The encoded protein is CASRSRGTTSSGANVLTF. The rearrangement uses TRBV6-8 and TRBJ2-6; D may be TRBD1 or TRBD2 (5 bases each). This CDR3 has 18 amino acids. Germline V lookup: CDR1 MNHGY, CDR2 SAAAGT. Trimming removed 6 bases from V and 0 bases from J, with 18 bases in between.

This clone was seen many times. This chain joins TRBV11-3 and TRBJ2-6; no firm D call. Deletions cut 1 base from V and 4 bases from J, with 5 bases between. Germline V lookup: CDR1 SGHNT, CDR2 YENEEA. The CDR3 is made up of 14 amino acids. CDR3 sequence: CASSLGSGANVLTF. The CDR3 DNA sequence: TGTGCCAGCAGCTTAGGTTCCGGGGCCAACGTCCTGACTTTC.

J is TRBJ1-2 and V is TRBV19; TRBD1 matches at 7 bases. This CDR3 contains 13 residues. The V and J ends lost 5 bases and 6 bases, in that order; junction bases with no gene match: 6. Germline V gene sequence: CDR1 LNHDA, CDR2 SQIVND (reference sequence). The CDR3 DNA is TGTGCCAGTAGTCACAGGGGAGGCGATGGCTACACCTTC. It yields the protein CASSHRGGDGYTF. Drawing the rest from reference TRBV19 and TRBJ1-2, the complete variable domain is DGGITQSPKYLFRKEGQNVTLSCEQNLNHDAMYWYRQDPGQGLRLIYYSQIVNDFQKGDIAEGYSVSREKKESFPLTVTSAQKNPTAFYLCASSHRGGDGYTFGSGTRLTVV.

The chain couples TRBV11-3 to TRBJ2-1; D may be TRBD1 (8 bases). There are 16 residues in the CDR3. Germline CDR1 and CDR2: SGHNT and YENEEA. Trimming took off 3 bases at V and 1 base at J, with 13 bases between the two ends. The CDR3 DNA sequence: TGTGCCAGCAGCTTTGCACAGGGGGGGTCCTACAATGAGCAGTTCTTC. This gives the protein CASSFAQGGSYNEQFF.

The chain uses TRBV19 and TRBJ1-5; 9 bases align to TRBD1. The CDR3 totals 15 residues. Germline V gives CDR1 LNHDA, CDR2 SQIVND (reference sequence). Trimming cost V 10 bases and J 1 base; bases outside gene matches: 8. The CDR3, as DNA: TGTGCCACCGCGGACAGGGGTGGAAGCAATCAGCCCCAGCATTTT. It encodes CATADRGGSNQPQHF.

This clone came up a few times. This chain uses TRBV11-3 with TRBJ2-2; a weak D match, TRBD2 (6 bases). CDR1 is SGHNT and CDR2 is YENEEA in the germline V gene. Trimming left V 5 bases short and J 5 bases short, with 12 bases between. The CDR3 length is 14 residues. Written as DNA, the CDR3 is TGTGCCAGCAGCCCCTATAGCGGTACCGGGGAGCTGTTTTTT. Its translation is CASSPYSGTGELFF.

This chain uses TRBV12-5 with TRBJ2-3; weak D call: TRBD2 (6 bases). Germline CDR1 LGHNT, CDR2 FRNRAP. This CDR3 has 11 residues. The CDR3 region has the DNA TGTGCCAGCCGCAGCGGGGATACGCAGTATTTT. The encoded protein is CASRSGDTQYF.

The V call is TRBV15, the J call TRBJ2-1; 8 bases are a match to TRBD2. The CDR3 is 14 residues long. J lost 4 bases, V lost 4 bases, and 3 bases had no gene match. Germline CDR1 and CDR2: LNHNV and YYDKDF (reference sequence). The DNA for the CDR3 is TGTGCCACCAGCACCGGGAGGGAATACAATGAGCAGTTCTTC. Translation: CATSTGREYNEQFF.

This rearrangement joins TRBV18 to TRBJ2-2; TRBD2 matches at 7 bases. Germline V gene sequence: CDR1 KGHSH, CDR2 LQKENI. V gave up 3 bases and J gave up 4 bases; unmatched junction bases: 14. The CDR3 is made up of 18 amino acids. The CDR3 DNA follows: TGTGCCAGCTCACCTCTTGAATGGGCTAGCGGTACCACCGGGGAGCTGTTTTTT. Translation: CASSPLEWASGTTGELFF.

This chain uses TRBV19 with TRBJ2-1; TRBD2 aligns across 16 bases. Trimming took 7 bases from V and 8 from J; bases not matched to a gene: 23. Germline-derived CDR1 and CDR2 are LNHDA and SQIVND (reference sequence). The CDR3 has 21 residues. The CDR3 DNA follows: TGTGCCAGTATGCCCTTTACCGGGACTAGCGGGAGGGCCGATCAAGGCGATGAGCAGTTCTTC. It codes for CASMPFTGTSGRADQGDEQFF.

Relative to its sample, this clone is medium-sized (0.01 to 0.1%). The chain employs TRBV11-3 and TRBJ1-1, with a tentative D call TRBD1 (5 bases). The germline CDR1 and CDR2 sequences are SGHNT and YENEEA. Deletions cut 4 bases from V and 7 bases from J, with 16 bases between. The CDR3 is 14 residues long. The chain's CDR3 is CASSSREGGGEAFF. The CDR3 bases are TGTGCCAGCAGCTCCCGAGAGGGCGGGGGTGAAGCTTTCTTT.

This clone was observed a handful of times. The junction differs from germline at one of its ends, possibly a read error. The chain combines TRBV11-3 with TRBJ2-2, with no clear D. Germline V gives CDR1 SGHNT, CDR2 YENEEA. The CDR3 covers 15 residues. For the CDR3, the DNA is TGTGCCAGCAGCATAGACTCCGCCGGCACCGGGGAGCTGTTTTTT. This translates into CASSIDSAGTGELFF.

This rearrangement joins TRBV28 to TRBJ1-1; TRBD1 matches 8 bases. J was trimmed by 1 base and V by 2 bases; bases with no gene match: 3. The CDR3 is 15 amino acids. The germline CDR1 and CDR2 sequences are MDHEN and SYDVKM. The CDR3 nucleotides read TGTGCCAGCAGTTTAGGACAGGGCTGGAACACTGAAGCTTTCTTT. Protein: CASSLGQGWNTEAFF.

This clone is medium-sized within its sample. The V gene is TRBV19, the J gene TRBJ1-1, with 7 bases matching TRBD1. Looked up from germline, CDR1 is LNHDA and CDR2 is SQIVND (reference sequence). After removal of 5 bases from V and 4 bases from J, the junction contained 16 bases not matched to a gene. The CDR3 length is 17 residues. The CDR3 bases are TGTGCCAGTAGTCGACAGGGTGGCGGGCTCTGGCGCACTGAAGCTTTCTTT. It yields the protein CASSRQGGGLWRTEAFF.

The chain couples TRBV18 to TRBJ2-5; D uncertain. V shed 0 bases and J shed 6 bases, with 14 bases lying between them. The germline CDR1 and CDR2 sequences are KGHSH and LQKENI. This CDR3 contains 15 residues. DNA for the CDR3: TGTGCCAGCTCACCACCGGCTGTCCAAAGGAAGACCCAGTACTTC. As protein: CASSPPAVQRKTQYF.

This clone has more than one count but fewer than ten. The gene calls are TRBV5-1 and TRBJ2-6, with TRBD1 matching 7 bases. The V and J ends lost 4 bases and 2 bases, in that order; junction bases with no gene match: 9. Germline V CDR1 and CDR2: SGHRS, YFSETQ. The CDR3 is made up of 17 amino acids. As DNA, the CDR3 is TGCGCCAGCAGCAAAGGGACAGCAACCCCTGGGGCCAACGTCCTGACTTTC. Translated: CASSKGTATPGANVLTF. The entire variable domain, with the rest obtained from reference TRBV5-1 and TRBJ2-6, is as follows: KAGVTQTPRYLIKTRGQQVTLSCSPISGHRSVSWYQQTPGQGLQFLFEYFSETQRNKGNFPGRFSGRQFSNSRSEMNVSTLELGDSALYLCASSKGTATPGANVLTFGAGSRLTVL.

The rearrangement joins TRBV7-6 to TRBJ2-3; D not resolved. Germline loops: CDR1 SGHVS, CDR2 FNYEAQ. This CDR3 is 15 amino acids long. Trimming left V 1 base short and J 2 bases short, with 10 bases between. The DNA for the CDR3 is TGTGCCAGCAGCTTAGGGTATGGGTACACAGATACGCAGTATTTT. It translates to CASSLGYGYTDTQYF.

CDR3 nucleotide sequence: TGTGCCAGCAGTTCTCGAACTAGGGCCGAGCAGTACTTC. Translated, it gives CASSSRTRAEQYF. The chain carries TRBV28 and TRBJ2-7, with D maybe TRBD2 (5 bases). V lost 4 bases, J lost 6 bases, and 13 bases lay in between. CDR1 MDHEN and CDR2 SYDVKM come from the germline V gene. This CDR3 is built from 13 residues.

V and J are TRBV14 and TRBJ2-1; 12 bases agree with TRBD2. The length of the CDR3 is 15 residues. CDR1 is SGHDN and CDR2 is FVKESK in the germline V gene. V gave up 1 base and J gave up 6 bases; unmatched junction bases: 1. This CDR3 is CASSQGLAGANEQFF. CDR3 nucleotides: TGTGCCAGCAGCCAAGGACTAGCGGGAGCCAATGAGCAGTTCTTC.

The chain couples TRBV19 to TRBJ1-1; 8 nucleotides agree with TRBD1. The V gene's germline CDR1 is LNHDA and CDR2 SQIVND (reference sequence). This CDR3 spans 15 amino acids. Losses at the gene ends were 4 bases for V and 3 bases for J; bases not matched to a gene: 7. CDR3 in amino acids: CASSTSDRADTEAFF. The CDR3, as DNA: TGTGCCAGTAGTACCTCGGACAGGGCGGACACTGAAGCTTTCTTT.

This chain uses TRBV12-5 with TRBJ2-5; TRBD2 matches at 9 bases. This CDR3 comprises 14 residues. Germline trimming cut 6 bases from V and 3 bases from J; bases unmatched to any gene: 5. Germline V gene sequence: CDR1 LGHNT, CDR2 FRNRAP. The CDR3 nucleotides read TGTGCTAGTGGGGGGGCTAGCGGGAAAGAGACCCAGTACTTC. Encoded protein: CASGGASGKETQYF. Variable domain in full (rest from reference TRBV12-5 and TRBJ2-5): DARVTQTPRHKVTEMGQEVTMRCQPILGHNTVFWYRQTMMQGLELLAYFRNRAPLDDSGMPKDRFSAEMPDATLATLKIQPSEPRDSAVYFCASGGASGKETQYFGPGTRLLVL.

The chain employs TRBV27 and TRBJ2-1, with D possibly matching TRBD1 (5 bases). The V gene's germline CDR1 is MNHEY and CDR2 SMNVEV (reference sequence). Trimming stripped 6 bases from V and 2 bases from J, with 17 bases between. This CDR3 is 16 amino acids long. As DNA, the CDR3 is TGTGCCAGCAGCGTTCTGGGGCAGACCACCTACAATGAGCAGTTCTTC. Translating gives CASSVLGQTTYNEQFF.

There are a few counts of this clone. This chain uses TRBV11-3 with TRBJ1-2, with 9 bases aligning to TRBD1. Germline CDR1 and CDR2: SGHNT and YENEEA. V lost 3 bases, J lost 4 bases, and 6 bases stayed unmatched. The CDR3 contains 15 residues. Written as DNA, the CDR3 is TGTGCCAGCAGCTTGGACAGGGGAGTTATCTATGGCTACACCTTC. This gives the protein CASSLDRGVIYGYTF.

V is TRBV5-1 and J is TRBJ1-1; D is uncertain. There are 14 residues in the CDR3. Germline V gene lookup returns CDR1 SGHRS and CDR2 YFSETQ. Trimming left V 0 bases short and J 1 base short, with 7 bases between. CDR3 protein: CASSLARRNTEAFF. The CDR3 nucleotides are TGCGCCAGCAGCTTGGCTCGGAGGAACACTGAAGCTTTCTTT.

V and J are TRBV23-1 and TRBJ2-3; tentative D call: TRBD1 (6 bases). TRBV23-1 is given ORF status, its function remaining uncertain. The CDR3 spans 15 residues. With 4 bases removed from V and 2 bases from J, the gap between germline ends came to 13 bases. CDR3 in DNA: TGCGCCAGCAGTCTGGGGGCGGGCTACACAGATACGCAGTATTTT. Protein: CASSLGAGYTDTQYF.

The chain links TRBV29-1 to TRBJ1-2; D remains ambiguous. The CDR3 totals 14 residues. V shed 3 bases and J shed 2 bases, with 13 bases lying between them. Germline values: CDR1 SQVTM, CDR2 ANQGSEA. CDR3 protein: CSVEVTSLNYGYTF. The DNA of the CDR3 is TGCAGCGTTGAGGTAACCTCTTTAAACTATGGCTACACCTTC.